Each of the 18 T cell receptor beta chains below was sequenced from the same sample in a study of T cell responses to AZD1222 COVID-19 vaccine. Sequencing used immunoSEQ multiplex PCR; TCRdb keeps in-frame clones, though not all of them. The repertoire holds roughly 100,000 clones, 90% seen once, with under 8.5% in the top ten. The sample was peripheral blood, taken 28 days after the second AZD1222 dose. These receptors were taken from an adult who received the AZD1222 COVID-19 vaccine.

This clone came up once. This chain joins TRBV7-8 and TRBJ2-3; 10 bases agree with TRBD2. Germline V gives CDR1 SGHVS, CDR2 FQNEAQ. The J segment lost 3 bases and the V segment lost 4 bases, leaving 1 base of the junction unmatched. This CDR3 region has 14 residues. In DNA, the CDR3 is TGTGCCAGCAGCTCTAGCGGGGGAACAGATACGCAGTATTTT. It specifies CASSSSGGTDTQYF.

This sequence joins TRBV21-1 and TRBJ1-3. TRBV21-1 is classified as a pseudogene. The CDR3 loop spans 17 amino acids. DNA for the CDR3: TGTGCCAGCAGCAAAATCGACGGGTCGGGTTCTGGAAACACCATATATTTT. Amino acid sequence: CASSKIDGSGSGNTIYF.

The chain employs TRBV12-5 and TRBJ1-6; 7 nucleotides agree with TRBD1. Germline trimming cut 3 bases from V and 7 bases from J; bases unmatched to any gene: 3. The V gene's germline CDR1 is LGHNT and CDR2 FRNRAP. The CDR3 extends over 14 amino acids. This chain's CDR3 is CASGFGQVNSPLHF. The CDR3 DNA reads as TGTGCTAGTGGTTTTGGACAGGTCAATTCACCCCTCCACTTT. The full variable domain, with the rest looked up from reference TRBV12-5 and TRBJ1-6, is DARVTQTPRHKVTEMGQEVTMRCQPILGHNTVFWYRQTMMQGLELLAYFRNRAPLDDSGMPKDRFSAEMPDATLATLKIQPSEPRDSAVYFCASGFGQVNSPLHFGNGTRLTVT.

The V call is TRBV7-9, the J call TRBJ1-5; D gene uncertain. The CDR3 has 13 amino acids. Germline V gene lookup returns CDR1 SEHNR and CDR2 FQNEAQ (reference sequence). V dropped 1 base and J dropped 5 bases, with 6 bases sitting between them. The CDR3 region has the DNA TGTGCCAGCAGCTTAGGTTCCGATCAGCCCCAGCATTTT. Translated: CASSLGSDQPQHF. Full variable domain (missing parts from reference TRBV7-9 and TRBJ1-5): DTGVSQNPRHKITKRGQNVTFRCDPISEHNRLYWYRQTLGQGPEFLTYFQNEAQLEKSRLLSDRFSAERPKGSFSTLEIQRTEQGDSAMYLCASSLGSDQPQHFGDGTRLSIL.

V usage is TRBV7-9 and J usage is TRBJ1-5, with a tentative D call TRBD1 (5 bases). This CDR3 has 15 residues. V dropped 2 bases and J dropped 0 bases, with 8 bases sitting between them. Germline CDR1 reads SEHNR; CDR2 reads FQNEAQ (reference sequence). The DNA of the CDR3 is TGTGCCAGCAGCTTAAAAGGGGATAGCAATCAGCCCCAGCATTTT. Encoded protein: CASSLKGDSNQPQHF. Full variable domain (missing parts from reference TRBV7-9 and TRBJ1-5): DTGVSQNPRHKITKRGQNVTFRCDPISEHNRLYWYRQTLGQGPEFLTYFQNEAQLEKSRLLSDRFSAERPKGSFSTLEIQRTEQGDSAMYLCASSLKGDSNQPQHFGDGTRLSIL.

This chain connects TRBV20-1 to TRBJ1-2; no reliable D call. CDR1 is DFQATT, CDR2 SNEGSKA, per germline (reference sequence). This CDR3 region has 11 residues. The CDR3 here is CSLGSNYGYTF. CDR3 DNA sequence: TGCAGCCTTGGGTCTAACTATGGCTACACCTTC.

J is TRBJ2-5 and V is TRBV7-2; 8 nucleotides agree with TRBD1. Unmatched junction bases numbered 14, after V lost 5 bases and J lost 6 bases. Germline V gene sequence: CDR1 SGHTA, CDR2 FQGNSA. The CDR3 is made up of 16 amino acids. The CDR3 region is CASSVARTGSSKTQYF. The CDR3 region has the DNA TGTGCCAGCAGCGTGGCGAGGACAGGGAGTTCAAAGACCCAGTACTTC.

The V call is TRBV4-2, the J call TRBJ2-2; no clear D. This CDR3 has 18 residues. Germline CDR1 LGHNA, CDR2 YNFKEQ. Trimming took off 0 bases at V and 4 bases at J, with 18 bases between the two ends. The CDR3 is CASSQEGHRTAGTGELFF. CDR3 DNA: TGTGCCAGCAGCCAAGAGGGTCATAGGACCGCCGGCACCGGGGAGCTGTTTTTT.

This chain links TRBV5-4 with TRBJ2-7, with TRBD2 as a possible D gene (5 bases). V shed 4 bases and J shed 4 bases, with 18 bases lying between them. Germline lookup yields CDR1 SGHNT and CDR2 YYREEE (reference sequence). This CDR3 spans 15 amino acids. The CDR3 sequence is CASSTPREQTYEQYF. The CDR3 region has the DNA TGTGCCAGCAGCACCCCCCGGGAACAAACGTACGAGCAGTACTTC.

The chain is built from TRBV7-2 and TRBJ1-5; tentatively, D is TRBD1 (5 bases). V gave up 1 base and J gave up 2 bases, with 12 bases separating them. Germline V gives CDR1 SGHTA, CDR2 FQGNSA. The CDR3 runs to 16 residues. CDR3 loop: CASSLVGIQGNQPQHF. The CDR3 bases are TGTGCCAGCAGCTTAGTAGGAATACAGGGCAATCAGCCCCAGCATTTT.

The V and J genes are TRBV5-6 and TRBJ1-2, with D perhaps matching TRBD1 (6 bases). Trimming pared 2 bases from V and 4 bases from J, leaving 15 bases between. The CDR3 contains 15 residues. The germline gives CDR1 SGHDT, CDR2 YYEEEE. CDR3 in amino acids: CASSFSIGQLYGYTF. The CDR3 bases are TGTGCCAGCAGCTTCTCCATCGGACAGCTCTATGGCTACACCTTC.

The genes are TRBV7-9 and TRBJ1-4; D possibly corresponds to TRBD1 (5 bases). The CDR3 runs to 14 residues. Trimming removed 8 bases at V and 7 bases at J, with 17 bases between. Germline assignment: CDR1 SEHNR and CDR2 FQNEAQ (reference sequence). CDR3: CASDQMGGSEKLFF. As DNA, the CDR3 is TGTGCCAGCGACCAGATGGGGGGAAGTGAAAAACTGTTTTTT. Looking up the rest from reference TRBV7-9 and TRBJ1-4 gives the full variable domain: DTGVSQNPRHKITKRGQNVTFRCDPISEHNRLYWYRQTLGQGPEFLTYFQNEAQLEKSRLLSDRFSAERPKGSFSTLEIQRTEQGDSAMYLCASDQMGGSEKLFFGSGTQLSVL.

The V and J genes are TRBV9 and TRBJ1-3; the D gene is possibly TRBD1 (5 bases). The V and J ends lost 5 bases and 0 bases respectively, with 15 bases between them. The CDR3 runs to 16 residues. Germline V gene data show CDR1 as SGDLS and CDR2 as YYNGEE. The CDR3 nucleotides read TGTGCCAGCAGTTCCGGGACCGTACTCTCTGGAAACACCATATATTTT. Protein: CASSSGTVLSGNTIYF.

The V call is TRBV7-6, the J call TRBJ2-2; 7 bases line up with TRBD1. This CDR3 has 16 amino acids. CDR1 is SGHVS and CDR2 is FNYEAQ in the germline V gene. Trimming removed 6 bases from V and 1 base from J; junction bases left unmatched: 8. The CDR3 nucleotides are TGTGCCAGCAGGGACCGGGACAGACTGAACACCGGGGAGCTGTTTTTT. This translates into CASRDRDRLNTGELFF.

The chain recombines TRBV9 with TRBJ2-7, with a weak D call TRBD1 (6 bases). Per germline, CDR1 SGDLS and CDR2 YYNGEE. The CDR3 runs to 15 residues. V was pared by 4 bases and J by 0 bases, with 14 bases between. In DNA form, the CDR3 reads TGTGCCAGCAGCTACCGGGACACGAGCTCCTACGAGCAGTACTTC. Translated, it gives CASSYRDTSSYEQYF.

The CDR3 loop reads CASSYLGGGAGTGELFF. The CDR3, as DNA: TGTGCCAGCAGTTACCTTGGAGGGGGGGCCGGTACCGGGGAGCTGTTTTTT. The chain links TRBV6-2 or TRBV6-3 to TRBJ2-2; D is possibly TRBD2 (7 bases). The CDR3 loop spans 17 amino acids. With 2 bases removed from V and 5 bases from J, the gap between germline ends came to 18 bases. Germline V gene sequence: CDR1 MNHEY, CDR2 SVGEGT.

The chain combines TRBV19 with TRBJ2-1; no clear D. From germline, CDR1 is LNHDA and CDR2 SQIVND (reference sequence). CDR3 length: 17 amino acids. V lost 4 bases, J lost 0 bases, and 16 bases lay in between. The CDR3 bases are TGTGCCAGTAGTACCCCCCCATTTCAGAGCTCCTACAATGAGCAGTTCTTC. This codes for CASSTPPFQSSYNEQFF.

The chain joins TRBV10-2 to TRBJ1-1, with D hard to call. The germline V gene has CDR1 WSHSY and CDR2 SAAADI. The ends were cut back, 8 bases at V and 2 bases at J, with 12 bases in the middle. This CDR3 is built from 13 residues. The CDR3 sequence: CASRSEVNTEAFF. The DNA for the CDR3 is TGCGCCAGCCGGAGCGAAGTCAACACTGAAGCTTTCTTT.